This T cell receptor (beta chain) emerged from a study of glioma-infiltrating T cells after dendritic cell vaccination. The time point denotes: after dendritic cell vaccination, including at tumor progression/relapse. The J segment lost 2 bases and the V segment lost 1 base, leaving 6 bases of the junction unmatched. Germline V gene lookup returns CDR1 KGHSH and CDR2 LQKENI. The CDR3 totals 16 residues. Repertoires were generated with immunoSEQ multiplex PCR, while TCRdb's copy carries only in-frame clones and drops some. The repertoire holds 60,000 or so clones, with roughly 86% as singletons. The sequences come from blood, collected after dendritic cell vaccination. The clonotype was recovered from a human donor with glioblastoma. The chain employs TRBV18 and TRBJ2-5; 8 nucleotides agree with TRBD1. The CDR3 region is CASSPLGTGAQETQYF. Here the CDR3 DNA reads TGTGCCAGCTCACCACTTGGGACAGGAGCTCAAGAGACCCAGTACTTC.